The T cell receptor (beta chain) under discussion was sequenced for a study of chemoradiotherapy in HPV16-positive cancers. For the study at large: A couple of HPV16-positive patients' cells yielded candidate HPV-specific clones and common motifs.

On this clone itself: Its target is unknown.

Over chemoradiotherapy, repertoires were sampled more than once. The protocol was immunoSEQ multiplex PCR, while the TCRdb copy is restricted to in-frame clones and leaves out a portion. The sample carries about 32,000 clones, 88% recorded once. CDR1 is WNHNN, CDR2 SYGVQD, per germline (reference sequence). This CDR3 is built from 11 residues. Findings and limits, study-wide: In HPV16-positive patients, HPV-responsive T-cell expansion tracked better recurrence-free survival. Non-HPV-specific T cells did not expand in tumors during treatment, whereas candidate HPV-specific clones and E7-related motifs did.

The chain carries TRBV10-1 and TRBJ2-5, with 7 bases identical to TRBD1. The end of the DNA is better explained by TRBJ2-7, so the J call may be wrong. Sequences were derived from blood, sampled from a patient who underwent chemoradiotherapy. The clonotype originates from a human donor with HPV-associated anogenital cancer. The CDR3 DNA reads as TGCGCCAGCTCGACAGGGTACGAGCAGTACTTC. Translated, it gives CASSTGYEQYF.